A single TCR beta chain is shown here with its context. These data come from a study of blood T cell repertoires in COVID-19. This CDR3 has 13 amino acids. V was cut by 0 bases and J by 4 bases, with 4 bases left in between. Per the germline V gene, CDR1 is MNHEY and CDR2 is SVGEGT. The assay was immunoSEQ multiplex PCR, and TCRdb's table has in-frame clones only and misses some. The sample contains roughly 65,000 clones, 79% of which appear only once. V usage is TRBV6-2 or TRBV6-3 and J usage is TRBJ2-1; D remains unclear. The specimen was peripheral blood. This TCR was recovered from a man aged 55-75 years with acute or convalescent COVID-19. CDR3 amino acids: CASSYSTYNEQFF. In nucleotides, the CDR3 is TGTGCCAGCAGTTACTCCACATACAATGAGCAGTTCTTC.